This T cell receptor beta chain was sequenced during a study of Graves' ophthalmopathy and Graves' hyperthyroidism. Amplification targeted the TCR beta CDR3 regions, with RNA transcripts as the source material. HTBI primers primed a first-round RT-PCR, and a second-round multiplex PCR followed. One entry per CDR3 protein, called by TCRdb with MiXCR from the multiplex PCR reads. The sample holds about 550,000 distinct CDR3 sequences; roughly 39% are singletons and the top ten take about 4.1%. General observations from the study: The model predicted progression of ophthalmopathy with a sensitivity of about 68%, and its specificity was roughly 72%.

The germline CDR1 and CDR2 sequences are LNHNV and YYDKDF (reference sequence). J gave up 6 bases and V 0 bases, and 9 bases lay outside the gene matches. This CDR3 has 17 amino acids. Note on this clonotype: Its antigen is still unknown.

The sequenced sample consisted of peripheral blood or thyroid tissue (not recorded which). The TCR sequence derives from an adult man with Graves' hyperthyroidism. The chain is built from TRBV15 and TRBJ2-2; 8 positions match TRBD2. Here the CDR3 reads CATSRDRGLDWSGELFF. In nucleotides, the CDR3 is TGTGCCACCAGCAGAGATCGGGGACTAGATTGGTCCGGGGAGCTGTTTTTT.